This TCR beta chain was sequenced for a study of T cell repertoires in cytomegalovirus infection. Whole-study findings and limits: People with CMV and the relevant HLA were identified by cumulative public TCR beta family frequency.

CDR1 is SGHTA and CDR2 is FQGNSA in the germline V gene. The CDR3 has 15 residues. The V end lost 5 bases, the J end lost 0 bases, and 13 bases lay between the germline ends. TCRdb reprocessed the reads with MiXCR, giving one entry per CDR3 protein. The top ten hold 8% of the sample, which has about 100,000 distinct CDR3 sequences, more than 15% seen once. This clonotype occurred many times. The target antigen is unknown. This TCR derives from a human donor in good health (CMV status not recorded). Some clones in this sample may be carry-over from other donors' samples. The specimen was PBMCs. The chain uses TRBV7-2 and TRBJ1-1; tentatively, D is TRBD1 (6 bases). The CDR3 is CASSPWGLMNTEAFF. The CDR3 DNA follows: TGTGCCAGCAGCCCCTGGGGGCTTATGAACACTGAAGCTTTCTTT. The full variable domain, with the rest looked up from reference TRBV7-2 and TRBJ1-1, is GAGVSQSPSNKVTEKGKDVELRCDPISGHTALYWYRQSLGQGLEFLIYFQGNSAPDKSGLPSDRFSAERTGGSVSTLTIQRTQQEDSAVYLCASSPWGLMNTEAFFGQGTRLTVV.